These 24 T cell receptor beta chains share one sample of origin, sequenced in a study of cytomegalovirus exposure and HLA in healthy donors. Amplification used 60 Vbeta primers and 13 Jbeta primers. Profiled with immunoSEQ multiplex PCR; TCRdb holds only in-frame clones, not every one. This repertoire shows roughly 160,000 clones, 85% found once; its top ten account for 1%. The sample consisted of PBMCs. The receptor source for this set is a boy between 2 and 15 years old in good health and CMV-seronegative.

The J gene is TRBJ2-3, the V gene TRBV5-1; 11 bases are a match to TRBD1. This CDR3 contains 18 residues. The germline gives CDR1 SGHRS, CDR2 YFSETQ. J was trimmed by 2 bases and V by 1 base; bases with no gene match: 9. The CDR3 DNA is TGCGCCAGCAGCTTGCGATTGGGACAGGGGGTCCCCACAGATACGCAGTATTTT. Its translation is CASSLRLGQGVPTDTQYF.

The V and J genes are TRBV19 and TRBJ2-2; 9 bases map to TRBD1. The germline gives CDR1 LNHDA, CDR2 SQIVND (reference sequence). Trimming cost V 8 bases and J 6 bases; bases outside gene matches: 10. The CDR3 loop spans 15 amino acids. CDR3 DNA sequence: TGTGCCAGTGGACGACAGGGGGTGAGGTCCGGGGAGCTGTTTTTT. This encodes CASGRQGVRSGELFF.

V and J are TRBV4-1 and TRBJ2-7; TRBD1 aligns across 9 bases. The CDR3 sequence is 15 residues long. V trimming: 1 base; J trimming: 3 bases; junction bases outside the gene matches: 4. Germline-derived CDR1 and CDR2 are MGHRA and YSYEKL. CDR3 DNA: TGCGCCAGCAGCCAAGTGGAGACAGGGGGCTACGAGCAGTACTTC. This gives the protein CASSQVETGGYEQYF.

This sequence joins TRBV10-3 and TRBJ1-4; TRBD1 is a possible D gene (6 bases). Trimming stripped 5 bases from V and 7 bases from J, with 14 bases between. Germline V lookup: CDR1 ENHRY, CDR2 SYGVKD. The length of the CDR3 is 14 residues. The CDR3 reads CAISTVGGAEKLFF. CDR3 DNA: TGTGCCATCAGTACAGTAGGGGGGGCTGAAAAACTGTTTTTT.

V and J are TRBV18 and TRBJ1-4; tentative D call: TRBD1 (6 bases). The CDR3 length is 16 residues. The V gene's germline CDR1 is KGHSH and CDR2 LQKENI. V gave up 4 bases and J gave up 0 bases, with 12 bases separating them. CDR3 region: CASSLYGQSTNEKLFF. The CDR3 DNA reads TGTGCCAGCTCACTTTACGGACAGTCAACTAATGAAAAACTGTTTTTT.

The chain has TRBV11-2 and TRBJ2-1, with 11 positions matching TRBD2. CDR3 length equals 16 residues. Trimming at V came to 5 bases and at J to 5 bases, leaving 8 bases not matched to a gene. Germline V gene sequence: CDR1 SGHAT, CDR2 FQNNGV. The CDR3 loop reads CASSPGTSGFDNEQFF. CDR3 coding DNA: TGTGCCAGCAGCCCCGGGACTAGCGGATTCGACAATGAGCAGTTCTTC. Complete variable domain (other parts from reference TRBV11-2 and TRBJ2-1): EAGVAQSPRYKIIEKRQSVAFWCNPISGHATLYWYQQILGQGPKLLIQFQNNGVVDDSQLPKDRFSAERLKGVDSTLKIQPAKLEDSAVYLCASSPGTSGFDNEQFFGPGTRLTVL.

This chain connects TRBV29-1 to TRBJ1-1; tentative D call: TRBD1 (5 bases). The CDR3 contains 14 residues. The germline V gene has CDR1 SQVTM and CDR2 ANQGSEA. Deletions cut 3 bases from V and 0 bases from J, with 11 bases between. The chain's CDR3 is CSVEAGRVNTEAFF. CDR3 nucleotides: TGCAGCGTTGAGGCAGGGCGAGTGAACACTGAAGCTTTCTTT. The variable domain in full, with the rest retrieved from reference TRBV29-1 and TRBJ1-1, is SAVISQKPSRDICQRGTSLTIQCQVDSQVTMMFWYRQQPGQSLTLIATANQGSEATYESGFVIDKFPISRPNLTFSTLTVSNMSPEDSSIYLCSVEAGRVNTEAFFGQGTRLTVV.

Only a few counts were recorded for this clone. CDR3: CASSLRLNNQPQHF. The CDR3 bases are TGTGCCAGCAGTTTGAGGCTGAACAATCAGCCCCAGCATTTT. The J gene is TRBJ1-5, the V gene TRBV28, with D unclear. Trimming took 3 bases from V and 3 from J, leaving 9 bases between them. The CDR3 loop spans 14 amino acids. CDR1 is MDHEN and CDR2 is SYDVKM in the germline V gene.

This chain joins TRBV5-8 and TRBJ1-5; 9 nucleotides line up with TRBD1. The V gene end was trimmed by 1 base and the J gene end by 2 bases; junction bases not matched to a gene: 4. Germline lookup yields CDR1 SGHTS and CDR2 YDEGEE. This CDR3 is built from 16 residues. The CDR3 nucleotides read TGTGCCAGCAGCTTGATTAGGACAGGGGGCAATCAGCCCCAGCATTTT. This translates into CASSLIRTGGNQPQHF. The full variable domain, in which reference TRBV5-8 and TRBJ1-5 provide the parts outside the CDR3, is EAGVTQSPTHLIKTRGQQATLRCSPISGHTSVYWYQQALGLGLQFLLWYDEGEERNRGNFPPRFSGRQFPNYSSELNVNALELEDSALYLCASSLIRTGGNQPQHFGDGTRLSIL.

The chain has TRBV28 and TRBJ2-7, with 7 positions matching TRBD1. V shed 8 bases, J shed 2 bases, and the junction held 3 bases outside the gene matches. This CDR3 has 12 residues. Germline lookup yields CDR1 MDHEN and CDR2 SYDVKM. CDR3 in amino acids: CASGQVPYEQYF. The DNA of the CDR3 is TGTGCCAGCGGACAGGTTCCCTACGAGCAGTACTTC.

This rearrangement joins TRBV15 to TRBJ2-2; 7 bases match TRBD2. In germline, CDR1 is LNHNV, CDR2 YYDKDF (reference sequence). The CDR3 has 17 residues. Germline trimming cut 0 bases from V and 6 bases from J; bases unmatched to any gene: 10. CDR3 protein: CATSRDLSGISPGELFF. For the CDR3, the DNA is TGTGCCACCAGCAGAGATCTAAGCGGGATAAGTCCCGGGGAGCTGTTTTTT.

The genes are TRBV28 and TRBJ2-3, with D hard to call. Germline V gives CDR1 MDHEN, CDR2 SYDVKM. V shed 6 bases and J shed 5 bases, with 15 bases lying between them. The CDR3 is 14 residues long. The CDR3 loop is CASRGALGGDTQYF. In DNA, the CDR3 is TGTGCCAGCAGAGGAGCCCTAGGCGGAGATACGCAGTATTTT.

CDR3 coding DNA: TGCGCCAGCGGATACTCCGGGACAAGCACAGATACGCAGTATTTT. Protein: CASGYSGTSTDTQYF. The rearrangement uses TRBV5-1 and TRBJ2-3, with D tentatively TRBD1 (6 bases). V lost 7 bases to trimming and J lost 0 bases, with 15 bases between them. Germline CDR1 and CDR2: SGHRS and YFSETQ. This CDR3 has 15 amino acids.

The CDR3 loop reads CASTRGGGYNEQFF. The DNA for the CDR3 is TGTGCCAGCACCCGGGGGGGCGGCTACAATGAGCAGTTCTTC. The chain combines TRBV27 with TRBJ2-1; 8 bases match TRBD2. The ends lost 7 bases at V and 3 bases at J; junction bases unmatched: 5. The V gene's germline CDR1 is MNHEY and CDR2 SMNVEV (reference sequence). This CDR3 region has 14 residues.

The J gene is TRBJ2-3, the V gene TRBV6-4; 10 bases fit TRBD2. Germline V CDR1 and CDR2: MRHNA, SNTAGT. The ends lost 4 bases at V and 3 bases at J; junction bases unmatched: 4. The CDR3 consists of 15 residues. The CDR3 DNA follows: TGTGCCAGCAGTGCCAGCGGGGGGGAGACAGATACGCAGTATTTT. It yields the protein CASSASGGETDTQYF.

The J gene is TRBJ1-2, the V gene TRBV9; 11 bases are a match to TRBD1. Looked up from germline, CDR1 is SGDLS and CDR2 is YYNGEE. This CDR3 spans 17 amino acids. Trimming removed 5 bases from V and 10 bases from J; junction bases left unmatched: 19. DNA for the CDR3: TGTGCCAGCAGTATCATCTCAACCGGGACAGGGGGTGACTTCTACACCTTC. Its translation is CASSIISTGTGGDFYTF.

The chain uses TRBV27 and TRBJ1-5, with no clear D. Looked up from germline, CDR1 is MNHEY and CDR2 is SMNVEV (reference sequence). Trimming cost V 0 bases and J 10 bases, with 10 bases left between them. The CDR3 covers 13 residues. CDR3 amino acids: CASSLSQRRPQHF. The CDR3 nucleotides are TGTGCCAGCAGTTTATCCCAGCGTCGTCCCCAGCATTTT.

This clone occurred a few times. The CDR3 spells CAIGSGRGDTQYF. The CDR3 DNA follows: TGTGCCATCGGCAGCGGGAGGGGGGATACGCAGTATTTT. This chain connects TRBV10-3 to TRBJ2-3; 10 bases match TRBD2. The CDR3 totals 13 residues. The V gene end was trimmed by 8 bases and the J gene end by 6 bases; junction bases not matched to a gene: 5. Germline V gene lookup returns CDR1 ENHRY and CDR2 SYGVKD.

The gene calls are TRBV14 and TRBJ2-7; 8 bases line up with TRBD1. The CDR3 is 13 amino acids. The V segment lost 1 base and the J segment 6 bases; nucleotides outside the gene matches: 2. Germline CDR1 SGHDN, CDR2 FVKESK. The CDR3: CASSQATGAEQYF. The CDR3 coding sequence is TGTGCCAGCAGCCAAGCGACAGGGGCCGAGCAGTACTTC.

V usage is TRBV6-1 and J usage is TRBJ1-2, with 7 positions matching TRBD1. Germline CDR1 is MNHNS and CDR2 is SASEGT. V shed 0 bases, J shed 7 bases, and the junction held 14 bases outside the gene matches. There are 17 residues in the CDR3. CDR3 bases: TGTGCCAGCAGTGAAGCGGTCCCGACAGGGAGTCTTTCTGGCTACACCTTC. Protein: CASSEAVPTGSLSGYTF.

The table lists this clone with a few counts. The rearrangement uses TRBV11-3 and TRBJ2-1, with TRBD2 identical over 8 bases. V was clipped by 2 bases and J by 7 bases; unmatched bases: 10. Germline CDR1 is SGHNT and CDR2 is YENEEA. The CDR3 contains 16 residues. In DNA form, the CDR3 reads TGTGCCAGCAGCTTATATCGGGGGGGGCCCGGGAATGAGCAGTTCTTC. Translating gives CASSLYRGGPGNEQFF.

In the case of this clone: Other nucleotide sequences in the sample specify the same CDR3. J is TRBJ1-1 and V is TRBV7-3; a possible D gene is TRBD1 (5 bases). Trimming pared 5 bases from V and 1 base from J, leaving 8 bases between. Germline assignment: CDR1 SGHTA and CDR2 FQGTGA. This CDR3 comprises 13 residues. CDR3 nucleotides: TGTGCCAGCAGCCCTACAGGGAACACTGAAGCTTTCTTT. It yields the protein CASSPTGNTEAFF.

CDR3 nucleotide sequence: TGTGCCAGCAGTGACCGCTATAATGGCTACACCTTC. Its protein product is CASSDRYNGYTF. This chain links TRBV6-4 with TRBJ1-2; D unclear. V gave up 2 bases and J gave up 6 bases, with 7 bases separating them. The CDR3 is 12 amino acids. CDR1 and CDR2 (germline): MRHNA, SNTAGT.

This sequence joins TRBV19 and TRBJ1-5; D unclear. The CDR3 totals 14 residues. Germline V gene lookup returns CDR1 LNHDA and CDR2 SQIVND (reference sequence). The V gene lost 3 bases and the J gene lost 0 bases, with 6 bases spanning the gap. The CDR3 sequence: CASSISVSNQPQHF. CDR3 DNA sequence: TGTGCCAGTAGTATTTCGGTTAGCAATCAGCCCCAGCATTTT. The whole variable domain, remainder taken from reference TRBV19 and TRBJ1-5, is DGGITQSPKYLFRKEGQNVTLSCEQNLNHDAMYWYRQDPGQGLRLIYYSQIVNDFQKGDIAEGYSVSREKKESFPLTVTSAQKNPTAFYLCASSISVSNQPQHFGDGTRLSIL.